This section outlines one T cell receptor beta chain sequence together with its context. Its antigen is still unknown. The sample has other DNA sequences that encode this CDR3 too. This sample stems from a study of shared clonotypes between healthy human individuals. Study-level points and caveats: Non-shared clonotypes showed lower generation probabilities than clonotypes common to all four donors.

Naive CD8 populations comprised CD45RO-negative cells positively selected for CCR7, excluding terminally differentiated effector memory CD45RA+ cells. All donors qualified as healthy HIV-negative adults and had experienced no recent acute infections or vaccinations. Clones were read by immunoSEQ multiplex PCR, and TCRdb kept only the in-frame ones, dropping some. This sample has about 2.1 million clones, with roughly 95% found just once. This sequence was found in a man aged 18 to 29 in good health. Some clones in this sample may be carry-over from other donors' samples. Source material: naive CD8+ T cells from PBMCs.

The CDR3 loop reads CASSLLGDQPQHF. The CDR3 DNA sequence: TGTGCCAGCAGTTTATTAGGGGATCAGCCCCAGCATTTT. The rearrangement uses TRBV27 and TRBJ1-5; D may be TRBD1 (5 bases). Per germline, CDR1 MNHEY and CDR2 SMNVEV (reference sequence). The ends were cut back, 1 base at V and 5 bases at J, with 6 bases in the middle. The CDR3 has 13 residues.